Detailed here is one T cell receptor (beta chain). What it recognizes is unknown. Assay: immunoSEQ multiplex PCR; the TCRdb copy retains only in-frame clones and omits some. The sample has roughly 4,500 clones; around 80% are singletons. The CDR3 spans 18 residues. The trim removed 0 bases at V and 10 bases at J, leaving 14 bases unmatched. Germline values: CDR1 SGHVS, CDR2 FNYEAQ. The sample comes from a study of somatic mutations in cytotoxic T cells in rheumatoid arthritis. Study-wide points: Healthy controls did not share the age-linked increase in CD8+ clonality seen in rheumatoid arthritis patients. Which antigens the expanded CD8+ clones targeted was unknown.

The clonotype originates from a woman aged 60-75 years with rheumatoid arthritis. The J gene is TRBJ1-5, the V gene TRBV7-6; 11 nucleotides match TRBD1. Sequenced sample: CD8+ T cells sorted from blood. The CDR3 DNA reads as TGTGCCAGCAGCTTAGCGAAACCCGGGACAGGGGGTCCGAGTCCCCAGCATTTT. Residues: CASSLAKPGTGGPSPQHF.